Presented here are 3 T cell receptor beta chains from one specimen sequenced in a study of control samples from healthy donors and cancer patients. TCRdb's table, derived via immunoSEQ multiplex PCR, lists solely in-frame clones and lacks some. The sample lists some 130,000 clones, roughly 90% occurring once. Sequencing was done on a sample of blood. Receptors originate from a man aged 18 to 30 in good health.

This chain connects TRBV7-9 to TRBJ2-7; D gene ambiguous. V was clipped by 0 bases and J by 7 bases, with 10 bases between them. The germline gives CDR1 SEHNR, CDR2 FQNEAQ (reference sequence). The CDR3 totals 13 residues. CDR3 sequence reads: CASSLAPLLEQYF. For the CDR3, the DNA is TGTGCCAGCAGCTTAGCCCCCCTGCTAGAGCAGTACTTC.

The chain couples TRBV6-5 to TRBJ2-2; the D gene is possibly TRBD2 (6 bases). The CDR3 is 12 amino acids. The V gene's germline CDR1 is MNHEY and CDR2 SVGAGI. DNA of the CDR3: TGTGCGGGAGGTGAGAACACCGGGGAGCTGTTTTTT. Its translation: CAGGENTGELFF.

This clone was counted between two and nine times. This chain connects TRBV6-5 to TRBJ1-3; possibly TRBD1 for D (6 bases). The V gene lost 6 bases and the J gene lost 0 bases, with 6 bases spanning the gap. CDR1 and CDR2 (germline): MNHEY, SVGAGI. The CDR3 length is 13 residues. In DNA form, the CDR3 reads TGTGCCAGCAGCAGGGGCTCTGGAAACACCATATATTTT. This codes for CASSRGSGNTIYF.